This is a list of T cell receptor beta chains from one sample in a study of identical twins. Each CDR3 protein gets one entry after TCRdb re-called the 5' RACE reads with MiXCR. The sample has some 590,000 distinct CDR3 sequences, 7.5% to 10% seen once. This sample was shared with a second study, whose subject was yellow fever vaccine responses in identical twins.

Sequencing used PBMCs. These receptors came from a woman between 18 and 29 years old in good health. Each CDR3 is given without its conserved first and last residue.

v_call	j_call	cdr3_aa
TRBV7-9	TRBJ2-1	ASSATGGGDYNEQF
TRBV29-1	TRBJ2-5	SAGGLLQETQY
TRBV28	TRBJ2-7	ASRNPGGTPYEQY
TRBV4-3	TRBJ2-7	ASSQEATLGTYEQY
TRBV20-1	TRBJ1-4	SAKDSRGGEKLF
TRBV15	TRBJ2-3	ATSRGPPDTQY
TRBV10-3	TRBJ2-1	AISESTQRESKGEQF
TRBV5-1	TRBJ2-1	ASSFGPGTEQF
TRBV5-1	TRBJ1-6	ASSLSSFSASPLH
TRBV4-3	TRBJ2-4	ANSQDRALEGGKNIQY
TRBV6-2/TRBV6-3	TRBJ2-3	ASSPTRRGPPDTQY
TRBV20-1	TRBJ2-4	SAPPLARDNIQY
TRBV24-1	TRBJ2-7	ATSDLGGSEQY
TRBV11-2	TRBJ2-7	ASSFGTDYYEQY
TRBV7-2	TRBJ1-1	ASSLENRAGTEAF
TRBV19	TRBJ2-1	ASSIASGTSGISHNEQF
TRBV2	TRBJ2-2	ASSVVETGELF
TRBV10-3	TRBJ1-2	AISESQGGYGYT
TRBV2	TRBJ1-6	ASSVNLPNSPLH
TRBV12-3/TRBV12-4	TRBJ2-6	ASSFRGRASGANVLT
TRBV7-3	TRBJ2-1	ASASRGGRDNEQF
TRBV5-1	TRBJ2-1	ASSNSGTQYNEQF
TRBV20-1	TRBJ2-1	SPFGEREGRSYNEQF
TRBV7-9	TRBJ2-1	ASTERYSSGF
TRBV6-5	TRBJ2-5	ASSWDSQTQY
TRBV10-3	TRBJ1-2	AISEGNINYGYT
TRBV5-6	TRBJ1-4	ASSFSWAGPAANEKLF
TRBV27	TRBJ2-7	ASSSQGLANYEQY
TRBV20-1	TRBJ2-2	SARPTGLDTGELF
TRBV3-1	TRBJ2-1	ASSQDFQVIDEQF
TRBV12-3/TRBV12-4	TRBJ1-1	ASSFDGRKAF
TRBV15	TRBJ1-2	ATSRGLGQGKGDYGYT
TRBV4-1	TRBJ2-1	ASSAPDGGTYNEQF
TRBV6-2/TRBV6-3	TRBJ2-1	ASSFEVYNEQF
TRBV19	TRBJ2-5	ASSIDTGGETQY
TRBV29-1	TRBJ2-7	SVEVRYEQY
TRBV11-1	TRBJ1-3	ASSLALGQSNPPSGNTIY
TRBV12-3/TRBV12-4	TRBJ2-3	ASGSSVDTQY
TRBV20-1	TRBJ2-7	SASVNYEQY
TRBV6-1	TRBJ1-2	ASSQLAGRYNYGYT
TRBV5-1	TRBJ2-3	ASSDGGTDTQY
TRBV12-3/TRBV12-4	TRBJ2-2	ASSFPARDSSNTGELF
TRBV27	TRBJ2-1	ASSFRRPPNEQF
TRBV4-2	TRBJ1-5	ASSQERGQPNQPQH
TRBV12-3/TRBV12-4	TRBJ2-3	ASGTGTGGLTDTQY
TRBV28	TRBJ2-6	ASGQEEASGANVLT
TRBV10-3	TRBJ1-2	AISMGRKPGGYT
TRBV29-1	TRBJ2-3	SVEDAGGRGDTQY
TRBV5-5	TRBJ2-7	ASSLVGLAYEQY
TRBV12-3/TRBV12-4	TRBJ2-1	ASSFGGENNEQF
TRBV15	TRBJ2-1	ATSGGRGGDSSYNEQF
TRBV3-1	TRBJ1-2	ASSLQGEVPYGYT
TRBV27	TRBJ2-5	ASSLSWGSEETQY
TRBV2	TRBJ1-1	ASMGQGNTEAF
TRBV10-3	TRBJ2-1	ANSDSRKYDEQF